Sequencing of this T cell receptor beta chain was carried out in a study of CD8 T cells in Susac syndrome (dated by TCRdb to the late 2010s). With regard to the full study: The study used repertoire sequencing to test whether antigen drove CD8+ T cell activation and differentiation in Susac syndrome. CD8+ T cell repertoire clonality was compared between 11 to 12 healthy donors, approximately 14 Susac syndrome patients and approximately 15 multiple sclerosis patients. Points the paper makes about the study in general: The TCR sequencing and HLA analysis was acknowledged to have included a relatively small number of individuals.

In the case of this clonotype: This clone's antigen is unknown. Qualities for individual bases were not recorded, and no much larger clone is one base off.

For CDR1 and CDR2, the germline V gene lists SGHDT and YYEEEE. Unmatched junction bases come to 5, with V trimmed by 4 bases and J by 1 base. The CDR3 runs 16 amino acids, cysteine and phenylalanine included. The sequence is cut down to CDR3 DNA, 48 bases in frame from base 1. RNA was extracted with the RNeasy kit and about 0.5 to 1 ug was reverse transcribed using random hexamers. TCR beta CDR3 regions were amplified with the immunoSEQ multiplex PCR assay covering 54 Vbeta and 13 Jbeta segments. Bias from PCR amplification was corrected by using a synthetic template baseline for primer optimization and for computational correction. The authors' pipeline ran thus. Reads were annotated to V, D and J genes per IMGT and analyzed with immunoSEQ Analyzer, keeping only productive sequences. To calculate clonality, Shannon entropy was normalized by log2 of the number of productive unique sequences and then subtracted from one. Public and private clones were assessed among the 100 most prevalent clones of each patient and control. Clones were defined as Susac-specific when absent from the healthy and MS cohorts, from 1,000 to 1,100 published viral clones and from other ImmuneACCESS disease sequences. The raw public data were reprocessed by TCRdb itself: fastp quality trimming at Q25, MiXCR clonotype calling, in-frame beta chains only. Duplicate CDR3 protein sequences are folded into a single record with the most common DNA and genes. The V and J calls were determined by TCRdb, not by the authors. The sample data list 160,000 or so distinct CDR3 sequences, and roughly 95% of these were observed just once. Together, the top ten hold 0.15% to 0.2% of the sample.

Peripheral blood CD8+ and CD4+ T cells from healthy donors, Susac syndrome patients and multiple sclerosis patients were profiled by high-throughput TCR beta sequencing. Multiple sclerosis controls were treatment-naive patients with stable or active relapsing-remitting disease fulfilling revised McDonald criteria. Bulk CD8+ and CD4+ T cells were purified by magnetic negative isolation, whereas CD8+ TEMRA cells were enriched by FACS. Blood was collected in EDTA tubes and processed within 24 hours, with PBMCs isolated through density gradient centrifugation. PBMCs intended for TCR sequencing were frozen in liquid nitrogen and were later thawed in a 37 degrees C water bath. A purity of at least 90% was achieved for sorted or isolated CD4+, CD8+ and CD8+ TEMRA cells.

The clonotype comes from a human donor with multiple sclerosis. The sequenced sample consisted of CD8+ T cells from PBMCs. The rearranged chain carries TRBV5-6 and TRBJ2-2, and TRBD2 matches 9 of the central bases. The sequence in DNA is TGTGCCAGCAGCCCGGGACTAGCTGGGAACACCGGGGAGCTGTTTTTT. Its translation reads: CASSPGLAGNTGELFF. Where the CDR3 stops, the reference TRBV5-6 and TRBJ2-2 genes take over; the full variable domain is DAGVTQSPTHLIKTRGQQVTLRCSPKSGHDTVSWYQQALGQGPQFIFQYYEEEERQRGNFPDRFSGHQFPNYSSELNVNALLLGDSALYLCASSPGLAGNTGELFFGEGSRLTVL.